The 5 T cell receptor beta chains presented below share a single source sample, sequenced in a study of OX40 agonist ivuxolimab in advanced cancers. Profiled with immunoSEQ multiplex PCR; TCRdb holds only in-frame clones, not every one. The sample lists approximately 50,000 clones, about 82% seen once, with roughly 4% in the top ten. The input for sequencing was CD4+ or CD8+ T cells sorted from blood, taken in a trial of the OX40 agonist ivuxolimab. These TCRs come from an adult with an advanced solid tumor such as melanoma, head and neck, liver or kidney cancer.

The chain uses TRBV7-9 and TRBJ2-3; D is ambiguous. Trimming removed 1 base from V and 6 bases from J, with 11 bases in between. CDR1 and CDR2 (germline): SEHNR, FQNEAQ (reference sequence). The CDR3 has 14 amino acids. The CDR3 sequence: CASSLGGVGDTQYF. DNA for the CDR3: TGTGCCAGCAGCTTAGGAGGAGTAGGGGATACGCAGTATTTT.

This rearrangement joins TRBV5-1 to TRBJ2-5, with 8 bases identical to TRBD2. CDR1 is SGHRS and CDR2 is YFSETQ in the germline V gene. This CDR3 region has 17 residues. V shed 4 bases, J shed 2 bases, and the junction held 13 bases outside the gene matches. CDR3 bases: TGCGCCAGCAGCGGCCAGGGAGCGGGGGCGAAACAAGAGACCCAGTACTTC. As protein: CASSGQGAGAKQETQYF.

The chain combines TRBV10-3 with TRBJ2-7, with D perhaps TRBD1 (5 bases). V lost 1 base to trimming and J lost 6 bases, with 10 bases between them. CDR3 length: 13 residues. Looked up from germline, CDR1 is ENHRY and CDR2 is SYGVKD. The CDR3 sequence is CAISELEQVEQYF. In nucleotides, the CDR3 is TGTGCCATCAGTGAGTTGGAACAGGTCGAGCAGTACTTC.

The chain employs TRBV4-3 and TRBJ1-2; no firm D call. The V and J ends lost 4 bases and 3 bases respectively, with 15 bases between them. The germline gives CDR1 LGHNA, CDR2 YSLEER. This CDR3 is built from 15 residues. DNA for the CDR3: TGCGCCAGCAGCCCCGACCTTGGTGGAGACTATGGCTACACCTTC. Encoded protein: CASSPDLGGDYGYTF.

V and J are TRBV5-1 and TRBJ1-2; 9 bases align to TRBD1. CDR1 SGHRS and CDR2 YFSETQ come from the germline V gene. The length of the CDR3 is 15 residues. After removal of 4 bases from V and 8 bases from J, the junction contained 12 bases not matched to a gene. The CDR3 DNA reads as TGCGCCAGCAGCAGAACGGGACAGGGATCAGAAGGCTACACCTTC. Amino acid sequence: CASSRTGQGSEGYTF.